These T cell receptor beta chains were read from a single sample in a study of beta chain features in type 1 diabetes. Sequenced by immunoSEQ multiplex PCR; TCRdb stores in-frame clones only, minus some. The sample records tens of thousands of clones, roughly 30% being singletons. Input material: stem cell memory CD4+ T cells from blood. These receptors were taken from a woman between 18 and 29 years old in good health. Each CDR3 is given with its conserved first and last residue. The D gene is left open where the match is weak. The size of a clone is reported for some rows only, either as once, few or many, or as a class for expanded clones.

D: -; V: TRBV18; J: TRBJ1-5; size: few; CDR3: CASSPSEDFGQPQHF; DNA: TGTGCCAGCTCACCATCAGAGGACTTCGGCCAGCCCCAGCATTTT
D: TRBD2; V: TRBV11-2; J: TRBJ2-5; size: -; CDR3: CASSVRLAGVETQYF; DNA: TGTGCCAGCAGCGTCCGACTAGCGGGGGTTGAGACCCAGTACTTC
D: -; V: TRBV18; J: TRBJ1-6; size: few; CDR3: CASSLERDNSPLHF; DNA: TGTGCCAGCTCCCTAGAGAGGGATAATTCACCCCTCCACTTT
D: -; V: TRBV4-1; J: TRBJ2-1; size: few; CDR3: CASKIPDSSYNEQFF; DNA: TGCGCCAGCAAAATTCCCGACAGCTCCTACAATGAGCAGTTCTTC
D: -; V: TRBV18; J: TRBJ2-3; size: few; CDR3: CASSPDRADTQYF; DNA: TGTGCCAGCTCACCCGACCGGGCAGATACGCAGTATTTT
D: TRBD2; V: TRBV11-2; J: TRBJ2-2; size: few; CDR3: CASSLGTSTNTGELFF; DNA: TGTGCCAGCAGCTTAGGGACTAGCACGAACACCGGGGAGCTGTTTTTT
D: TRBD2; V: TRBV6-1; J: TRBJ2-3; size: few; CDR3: CASSEEQAGYTDTQYF; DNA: TGTGCCAGCAGTGAAGAGCAAGCGGGGTACACAGATACGCAGTATTTT
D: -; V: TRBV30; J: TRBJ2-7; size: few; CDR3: CAWSVVRAYEQYF; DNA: TGTGCCTGGAGTGTAGTAAGAGCCTACGAGCAGTACTTC
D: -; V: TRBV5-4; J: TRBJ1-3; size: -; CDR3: CASSSQGANTIYF; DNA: TGTGCCAGCAGCTCGCAGGGCGCAAACACCATATATTTT
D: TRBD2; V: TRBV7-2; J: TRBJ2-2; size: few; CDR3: CASSLLAGTGGELFF; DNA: TGTGCCAGCAGCTTACTAGCGGGGACCGGCGGGGAGCTGTTTTTT
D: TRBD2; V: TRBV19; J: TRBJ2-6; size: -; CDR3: CASTRGVSGANVLTF; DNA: TGTGCCAGTACCCGGGGGGTAAGCGGGGCCAACGTCCTGACTTTC
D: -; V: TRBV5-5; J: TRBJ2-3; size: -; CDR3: CASSSSTAGDTQYF; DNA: TGTGCCAGCAGCTCCTCGACAGCCGGGGATACGCAGTATTTT
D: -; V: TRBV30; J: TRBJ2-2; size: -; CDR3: CAWRGHTGELFF; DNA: TGTGCCTGGAGGGGCCACACCGGGGAGCTGTTTTTT
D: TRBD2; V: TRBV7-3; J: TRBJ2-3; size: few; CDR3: CASSFSGGAGADTQYF; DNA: TGTGCCAGCAGCTTTAGCGGGGGGGCCGGCGCAGATACGCAGTATTTT
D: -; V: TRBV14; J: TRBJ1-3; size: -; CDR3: CASSLGPGNTIYF; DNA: TGTGCCAGCAGCCTGGGCCCGGGAAACACCATATATTTT
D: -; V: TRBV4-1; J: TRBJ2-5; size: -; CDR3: CASSQAVGGAGPRAQYF; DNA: TGCGCCAGCAGCCAAGCAGTTGGCGGGGCAGGTCCAAGGGCCCAGTACTTC
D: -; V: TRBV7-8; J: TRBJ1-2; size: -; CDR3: CASTPGANYGYTF; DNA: TGTGCCAGCACCCCAGGCGCTAACTATGGCTACACCTTC
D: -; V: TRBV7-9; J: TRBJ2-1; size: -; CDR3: CASSPPSVVQFF; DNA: TGTGCCAGCAGCCCGCCATCAGTTGTGCAGTTCTTC
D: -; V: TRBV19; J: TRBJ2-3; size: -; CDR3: CASRQGSTDTQYF; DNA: TGTGCCAGTAGACAGGGAAGCACAGATACGCAGTATTTT
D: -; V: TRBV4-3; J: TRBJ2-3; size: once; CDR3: CASSQDYLSTDTQYF; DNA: TGCGCCAGCAGCCAAGACTACCTCAGCACAGATACGCAGTATTTT
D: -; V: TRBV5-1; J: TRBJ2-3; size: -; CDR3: CASSPGQPYTDTQYF; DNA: TGCGCCAGCAGCCCAGGACAACCCTACACAGATACGCAGTATTTT
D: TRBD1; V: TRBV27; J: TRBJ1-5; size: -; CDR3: CASSPRDRDNQPQHF; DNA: TGTGCCAGCAGTCCCCGGGACAGGGACAATCAGCCCCAGCATTTT
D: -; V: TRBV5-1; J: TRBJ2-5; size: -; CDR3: CASSLVLSSGTGGETQYF; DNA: TGCGCCAGCAGCTTGGTGTTGTCTTCCGGGACCGGGGGAGAGACCCAGTACTTC
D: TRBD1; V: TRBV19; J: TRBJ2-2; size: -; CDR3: CASSIKGGSNTGELFF; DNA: TGTGCCAGTAGTATAAAAGGGGGCTCGAACACCGGGGAGCTGTTTTTT
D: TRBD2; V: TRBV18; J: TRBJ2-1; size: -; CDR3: CASSRIAGGPSEQFF; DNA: TGTGCCAGCTCACGGATAGCGGGAGGGCCCAGTGAGCAGTTCTTC
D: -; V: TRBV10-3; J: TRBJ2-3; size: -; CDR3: CAISEPVAEGDTQYF; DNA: TGTGCCATCAGTGAGCCTGTCGCCGAGGGAGATACGCAGTATTTT
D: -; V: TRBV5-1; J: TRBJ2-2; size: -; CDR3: CASSLAWQNTGELFF; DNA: TGCGCCAGCAGCTTGGCCTGGCAAAACACCGGGGAGCTGTTTTTT
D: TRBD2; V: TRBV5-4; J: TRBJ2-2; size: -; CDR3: CASSSGTSGRNTGELFF; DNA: TGTGCCAGCAGCTCGGGGACTAGCGGGAGGAACACCGGGGAGCTGTTTTTT
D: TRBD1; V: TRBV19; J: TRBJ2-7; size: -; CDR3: CASSPRQGSTEQYF; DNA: TGTGCCAGTAGTCCCAGACAGGGTTCTACCGAGCAGTACTTC
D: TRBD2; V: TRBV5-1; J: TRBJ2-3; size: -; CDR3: CASSRETSALPSTDTQYF; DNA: TGCGCCAGCAGCAGGGAGACTAGCGCTTTACCTAGCACAGATACGCAGTATTTT
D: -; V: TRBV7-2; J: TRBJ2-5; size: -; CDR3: CASSFLDSLYF; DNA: TGTGCCAGCAGCTTTTTAGACAGCCTATACTTC
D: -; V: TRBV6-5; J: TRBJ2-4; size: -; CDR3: CASGLAKNIQYF; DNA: TGTGCCAGCGGGCTAGCCAAAAACATTCAGTACTTC
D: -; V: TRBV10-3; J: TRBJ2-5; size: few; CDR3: CAISGAQVGETQYF; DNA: TGTGCCATCAGTGGGGCCCAAGTGGGAGAGACCCAGTACTTC
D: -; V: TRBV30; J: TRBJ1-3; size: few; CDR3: CAWSVGRRGNTIYF; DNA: TGTGCCTGGAGTGTAGGCAGGCGTGGAAACACCATATATTTT
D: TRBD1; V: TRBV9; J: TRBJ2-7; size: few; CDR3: CASSVAPGQGLYEQYF; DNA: TGTGCCAGCAGCGTAGCTCCGGGACAGGGCCTATACGAGCAGTACTTC
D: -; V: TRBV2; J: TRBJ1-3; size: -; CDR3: CASRGAGSGNTIYF; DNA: TGTGCCAGCAGAGGTGCAGGCTCTGGAAACACCATATATTTT
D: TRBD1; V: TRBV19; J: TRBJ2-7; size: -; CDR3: CASRRGTGAGYEQYF; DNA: TGTGCCAGTAGACGTGGAACAGGGGCAGGGTACGAGCAGTACTTC
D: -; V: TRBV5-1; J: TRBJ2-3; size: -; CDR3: CASSLDFTSTDTQYF; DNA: TGCGCCAGCAGCTTGGACTTTACTAGCACAGATACGCAGTATTTT
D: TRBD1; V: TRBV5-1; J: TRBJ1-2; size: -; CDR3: CASSLTGRYGYTF; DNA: TGCGCCAGCAGCCTGACAGGGCGGTATGGCTACACCTTC
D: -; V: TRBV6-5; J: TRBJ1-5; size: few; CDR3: CASRLRGNSNQPQHF; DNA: TGTGCCAGCCGCCTCAGGGGTAATAGCAATCAGCCCCAGCATTTT
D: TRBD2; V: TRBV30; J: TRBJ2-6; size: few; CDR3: CARREGPGANVLTF; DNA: TGTGCCCGGAGGGAGGGTCCTGGGGCCAACGTCCTGACTTTC
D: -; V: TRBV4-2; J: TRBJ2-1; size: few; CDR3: CASSQELDLSSYNEQFF; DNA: TGTGCCAGCAGCCAAGAGCTAGACCTAAGCTCCTACAATGAGCAGTTCTTC
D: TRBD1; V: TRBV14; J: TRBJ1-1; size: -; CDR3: CASSQHRQGTEAFF; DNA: TGTGCCAGCAGCCAACATAGACAGGGGACTGAAGCTTTCTTT
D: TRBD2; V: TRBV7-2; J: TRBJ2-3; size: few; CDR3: CASSLALGLAGDTQYF; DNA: TGTGCCAGCAGCTTAGCGCTGGGACTAGCGGGAGATACGCAGTATTTT
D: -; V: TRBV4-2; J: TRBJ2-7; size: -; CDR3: CASSQEGTSPYEQYF; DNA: TGTGCCAGCAGCCAAGAAGGGACATCACCCTACGAGCAGTACTTC
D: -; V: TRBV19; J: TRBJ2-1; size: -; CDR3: CASQTGFYNEQFF; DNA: TGTGCCAGCCAGACGGGGTTCTACAATGAGCAGTTCTTC
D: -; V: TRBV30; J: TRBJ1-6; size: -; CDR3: CAWSYEGGNSPLHF; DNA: TGTGCCTGGAGTTATGAGGGGGGGAATTCACCCCTCCACTTT
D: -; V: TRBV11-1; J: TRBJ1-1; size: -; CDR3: CASSREGSLNTEAFF; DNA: TGTGCCAGCAGCCGTGAGGGCAGTTTGAACACTGAAGCTTTCTTT
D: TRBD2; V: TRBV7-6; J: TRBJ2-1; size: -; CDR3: CASSLGSGREFF; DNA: TGTGCCAGCAGCTTGGGTAGCGGGAGGGAGTTCTTC
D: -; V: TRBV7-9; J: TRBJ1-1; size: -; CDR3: CASSSKGGAGTEAFF; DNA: TGTGCCAGCAGCTCCAAAGGGGGGGCGGGCACTGAAGCTTTCTTT
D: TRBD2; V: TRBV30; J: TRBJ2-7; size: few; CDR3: CAFTSRGAYEQYF; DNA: TGTGCCTTCACCTCGCGGGGGGCCTACGAGCAGTACTTC
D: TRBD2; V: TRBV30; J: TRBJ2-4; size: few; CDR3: CAQERELNIQYF; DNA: TGTGCCCAAGAGCGGGAACTAAACATTCAGTACTTC
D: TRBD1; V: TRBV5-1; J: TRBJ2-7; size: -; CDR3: CASSIGTGVRNEQYF; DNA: TGCGCCAGCAGCATCGGGACAGGGGTGAGGAACGAGCAGTACTTC
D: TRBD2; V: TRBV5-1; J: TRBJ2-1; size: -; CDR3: CASSLGLAGTAYNEQFF; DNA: TGCGCCAGCAGTTTAGGACTAGCGGGAACCGCCTACAATGAGCAGTTCTTC
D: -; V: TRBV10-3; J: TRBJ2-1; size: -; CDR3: CAISESTSSLPNEQFF; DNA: TGTGCCATCAGTGAGTCCACTAGCTCCCTACCCAATGAGCAGTTCTTC
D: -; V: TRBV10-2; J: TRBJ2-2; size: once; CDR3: CATRLEAGELFF; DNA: TGCGCCACCCGTCTTGAGGCCGGGGAGCTGTTTTTT
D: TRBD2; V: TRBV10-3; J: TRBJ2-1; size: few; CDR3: CAISESSGIYNEQFF; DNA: TGTGCCATCAGTGAGTCAAGCGGGATCTACAATGAGCAGTTCTTC
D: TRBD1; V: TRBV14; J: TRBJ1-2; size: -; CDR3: CASSRDSNYGYTF; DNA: TGTGCCAGCAGCCGGGACAGTAACTATGGCTACACCTTC